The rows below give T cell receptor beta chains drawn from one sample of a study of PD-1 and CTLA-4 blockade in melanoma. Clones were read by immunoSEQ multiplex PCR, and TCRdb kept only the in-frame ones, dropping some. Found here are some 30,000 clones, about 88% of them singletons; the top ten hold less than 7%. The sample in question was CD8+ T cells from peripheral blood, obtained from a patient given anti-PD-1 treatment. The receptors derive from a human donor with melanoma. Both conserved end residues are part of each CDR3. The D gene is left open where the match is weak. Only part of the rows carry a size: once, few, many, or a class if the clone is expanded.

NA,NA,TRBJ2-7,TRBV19,CASSPSVTYEQYF,TGTGCCAGTAGTCCCTCGGTGACCTACGAGCAGTACTTC
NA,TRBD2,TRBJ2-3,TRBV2,CASSEMAGGADTQYF,TGTGCCAGCAGTGAAATGGCGGGGGGAGCAGATACGCAGTATTTT
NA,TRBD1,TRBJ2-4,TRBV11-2,CASSLEGGSLAKNIQYF,TGTGCCAGCAGCCTTGAAGGGGGCTCACTAGCCAAAAACATTCAGTACTTC
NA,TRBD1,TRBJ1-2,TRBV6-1,CASSEGTGGAVNYGYTF,TGTGCCAGCAGTGAAGGGACAGGGGGCGCCGTAAACTATGGCTACACCTTC
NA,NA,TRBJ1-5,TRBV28,CASSLVSSNQPQHF,TGTGCCAGCAGTTTAGTCTCTAGCAATCAGCCCCAGCATTTT
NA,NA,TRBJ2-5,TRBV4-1,CASRQDDRPQETQYF,TGCGCCAGCAGGCAAGATGACAGGCCACAAGAGACCCAGTACTTC
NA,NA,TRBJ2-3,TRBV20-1,CSASRLSLADTQYF,TGCAGTGCTAGTAGATTATCCCTCGCAGATACGCAGTATTTT
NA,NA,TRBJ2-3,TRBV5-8,CASSLGKQKSTDTQYF,TGTGCCAGCAGCTTGGGAAAACAAAAGAGCACAGATACGCAGTATTTT
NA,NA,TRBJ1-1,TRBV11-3,CASSPGGGMNTEAFF,TGTGCCAGCAGCCCTGGGGGGGGGATGAACACTGAAGCTTTCTTT
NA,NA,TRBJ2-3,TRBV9,CASSASNTQYF,TGTGCCAGCAGCGCCTCGAATACGCAGTATTTT
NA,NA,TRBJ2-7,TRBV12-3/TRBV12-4,CASSYGSPLEQYF,TGTGCCAGCAGTTATGGCAGTCCCCTGGAGCAGTACTTC
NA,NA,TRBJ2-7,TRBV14,CASRQTRSYEQYF,TGTGCCAGCAGGCAGACACGCTCCTACGAGCAGTACTTC
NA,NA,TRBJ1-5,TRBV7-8,CASSPGFEAQHF,TGTGCCAGCAGCCCAGGTTTTGAGGCCCAGCATTTT
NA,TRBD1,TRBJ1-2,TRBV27,CASSSVQGRENYGYTF,TGTGCCAGCAGTTCGGTACAGGGGAGAGAGAACTATGGCTACACCTTC
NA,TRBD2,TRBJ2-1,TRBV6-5,CASSTGLASNEQFF,TGTGCCAGCAGTACCGGACTAGCGAGTAATGAGCAGTTCTTC
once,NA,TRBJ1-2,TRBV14,CASSPGGWDGYTF,TGTGCCAGCAGCCCGGGAGGGTGGGATGGCTACACCTTC
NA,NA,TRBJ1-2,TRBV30,CAWGQNYGYTF,TGTGCCTGGGGACAGAACTATGGCTACACCTTC
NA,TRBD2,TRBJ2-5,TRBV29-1,CSVDGLAGALNQETQYF,TGCAGCGTTGATGGGCTAGCGGGGGCCCTCAACCAAGAGACCCAGTACTTC
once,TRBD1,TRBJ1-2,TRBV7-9,CASSHAPGTGDGYTF,TGTGCCAGCAGCCATGCCCCCGGGACAGGAGATGGCTACACCTTC
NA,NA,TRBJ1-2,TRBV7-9,CASSEGSGSSYTF,TGTGCCAGCAGCGAGGGATCCGGCTCTAGCTACACCTTC
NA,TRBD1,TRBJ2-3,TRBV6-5,CASRHRGPDTQYF,TGTGCCAGCAGACACAGGGGCCCAGATACGCAGTATTTT
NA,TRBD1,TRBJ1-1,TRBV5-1,CASSYPGQAITEAFF,TGCGCCAGCAGTTACCCGGGACAGGCGATCACTGAAGCTTTCTTT
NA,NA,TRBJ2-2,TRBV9,CASSPNTGELFF,TGTGCCAGCAGCCCGAACACCGGGGAGCTGTTTTTT
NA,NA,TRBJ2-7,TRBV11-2,CASSFSYEQYF,TGTGCCAGCAGTTTTTCCTACGAGCAGTACTTC
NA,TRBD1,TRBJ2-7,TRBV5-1,CASSPRQGYEQYF,TGCGCCAGCAGCCCTAGACAGGGCTACGAGCAGTACTTC
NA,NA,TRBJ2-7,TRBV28,CASVSRDLLYEQYF,TGTGCCAGTGTCAGCCGGGACCTCCTATACGAGCAGTACTTC
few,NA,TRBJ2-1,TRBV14,CASSQDGNAWNEQFF,TGTGCCAGCAGCCAAGATGGGAACGCCTGGAATGAGCAGTTCTTC
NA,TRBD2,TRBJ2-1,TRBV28,CASSPVGGGYNEQFF,TGTGCCAGCAGTCCCGTTGGGGGGGGTTACAATGAGCAGTTCTTC
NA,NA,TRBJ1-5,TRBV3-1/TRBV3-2,CASSQDRGGQPQHF,TGTGCCAGCAGCCAAGATCGGGGGGGGCAGCCCCAGCATTTT
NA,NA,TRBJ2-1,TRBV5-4,CASSPFGNEQFF,TGTGCCAGCAGCCCCTTTGGCAATGAGCAGTTCTTC
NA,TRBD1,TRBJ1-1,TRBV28,CASSPRQGGGTEAFF,TGTGCCAGCAGTCCTCGACAGGGAGGAGGCACTGAAGCTTTCTTT
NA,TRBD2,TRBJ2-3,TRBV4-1,CASSQSLAGGPDTQYF,TGCGCCAGCAGCCAGTCCTTAGCGGGGGGGCCAGATACGCAGTATTTT
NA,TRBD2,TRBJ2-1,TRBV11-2,CASSLDRLAGGHNEQFF,TGTGCCAGCAGCTTAGACCGACTAGCGGGGGGCCACAATGAGCAGTTCTTC
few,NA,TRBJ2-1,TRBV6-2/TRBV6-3,CASSPDRYNEQFF,TGTGCCAGCAGCCCGGACAGATACAATGAGCAGTTCTTC
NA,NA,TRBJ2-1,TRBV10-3,CAISSGDEKQFF,TGTGCCATCAGCTCCGGGGACGAGAAGCAGTTCTTC
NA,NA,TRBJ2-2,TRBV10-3,CAIPLGGNTGELFF,TGTGCCATCCCTTTGGGGGGGAACACCGGGGAGCTGTTTTTT
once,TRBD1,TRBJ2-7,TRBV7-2,CASSTYRDRDYEQYF,TGTGCCAGCAGCACCTATCGGGACAGGGACTACGAGCAGTACTTC
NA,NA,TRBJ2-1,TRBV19,CASSPRAGRNEQFF,TGTGCCAGTAGTCCCCGGGCAGGGAGGAATGAGCAGTTCTTC
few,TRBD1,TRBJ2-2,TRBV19,CASSGDREANTGELFF,TGTGCCAGTAGTGGCGACAGGGAAGCGAACACCGGGGAGCTGTTTTTT
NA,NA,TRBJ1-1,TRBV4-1,CASSELRQENTEAFF,TGCGCCAGCAGCGAACTGCGGCAAGAGAACACTGAAGCTTTCTTT
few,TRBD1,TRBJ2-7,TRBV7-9,CASSSDRGLAYEQYF,TGTGCCAGCAGCTCCGACAGGGGTTTAGCCTACGAGCAGTACTTC
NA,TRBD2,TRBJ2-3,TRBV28,CATVDTSGGWADTQYF,TGTGCCACCGTGGACACTAGCGGGGGGTGGGCAGATACGCAGTATTTT
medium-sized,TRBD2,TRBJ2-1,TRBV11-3,CASSQERGSYNEQFF,TGTGCCAGCAGCCAGGAGCGGGGAAGTTACAATGAGCAGTTCTTC
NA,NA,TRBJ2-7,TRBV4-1,CASSQEGGYEQYF,TGCGCCAGCAGCCAAGAGGGCGGGTACGAGCAGTACTTC
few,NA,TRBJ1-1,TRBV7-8,CASSLMGEPEGAFF,TGTGCCAGCAGCTTAATGGGGGAACCCGAAGGGGCTTTCTTT
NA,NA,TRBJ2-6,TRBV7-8,CASSLRTDLSGANVLTF,TGTGCCAGCAGCTTAAGGACAGACTTATCTGGGGCCAACGTCCTGACTTTC
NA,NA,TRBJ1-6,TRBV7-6,CASSLANGQPINSPLHF,TGTGCCAGCAGCTTAGCGAACGGACAGCCCATTAATTCACCCCTCCACTTT
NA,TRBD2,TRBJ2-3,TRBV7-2,CASSSSGGAGDTQYF,TGTGCCAGCAGTTCTAGCGGGGGGGCGGGGGATACGCAGTATTTT
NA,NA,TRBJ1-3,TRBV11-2,CASSLGRWISGNTIYF,TGTGCCAGCAGCTTAGGACGCTGGATCTCTGGAAACACCATATATTTT
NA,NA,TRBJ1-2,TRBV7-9,CASSQGYGYTF,TGTGCCAGCAGCCAGGGGTATGGCTACACCTTC
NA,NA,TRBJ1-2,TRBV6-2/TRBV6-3,CASSYYAVAGVYGYTF,TGTGCCAGCAGTTACTATGCCGTGGCCGGGGTCTATGGCTACACCTTC
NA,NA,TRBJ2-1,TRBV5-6,CASSWDGYNEQFF,TGTGCCAGCAGCTGGGACGGCTACAATGAGCAGTTCTTC
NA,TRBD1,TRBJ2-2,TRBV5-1,CASSLDQGAVYSGELFF,TGCGCCAGCAGCTTGGACCAGGGGGCCGTATACAGCGGGGAGCTGTTTTTT
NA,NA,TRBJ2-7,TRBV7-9,CASSLRSGYEQYF,TGTGCCAGCAGCTTAAGATCCGGCTACGAGCAGTACTTC
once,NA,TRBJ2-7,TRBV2,CASSEQGYEQYF,TGTGCCAGCAGTGAACAGGGATACGAGCAGTACTTC
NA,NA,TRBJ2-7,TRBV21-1,CASSFEGDRGHYEQYF,TGTGCCAGCAGCTTCGAGGGGGACAGGGGGCACTACGAGCAGTACTTC
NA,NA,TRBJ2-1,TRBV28,CASSLGNNEQFF,TGTGCCAGCAGTTTAGGAAACAATGAGCAGTTCTTC
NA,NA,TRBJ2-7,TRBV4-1,CASSQVWSPSYEQYF,TGCGCCAGCAGCCAAGTTTGGTCACCTTCCTACGAGCAGTACTTC